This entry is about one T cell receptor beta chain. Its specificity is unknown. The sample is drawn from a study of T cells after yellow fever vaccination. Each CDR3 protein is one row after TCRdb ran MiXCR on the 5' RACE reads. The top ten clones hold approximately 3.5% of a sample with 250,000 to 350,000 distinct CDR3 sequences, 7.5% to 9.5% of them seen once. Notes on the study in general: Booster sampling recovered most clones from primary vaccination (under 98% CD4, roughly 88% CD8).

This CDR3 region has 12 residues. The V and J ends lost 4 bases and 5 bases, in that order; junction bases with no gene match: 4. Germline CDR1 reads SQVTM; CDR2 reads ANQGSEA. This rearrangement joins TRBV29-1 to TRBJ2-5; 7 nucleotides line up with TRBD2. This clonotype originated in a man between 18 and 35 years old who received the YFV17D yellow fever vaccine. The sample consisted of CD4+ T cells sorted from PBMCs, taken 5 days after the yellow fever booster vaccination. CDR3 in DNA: TGCAGCGTTGCGGGGCGGGGGGAGACCCAGTACTTC. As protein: CSVAGRGETQYF.